This T cell receptor (beta chain) derives from a study of shared clonotypes between healthy human individuals. In the study overall: Per-donor plates numbered three CD4 naive, three CD4 memory, two CD8 naive and one CD8 memory.

About this clone itself: The antigen remains unidentified.

The repertoire was sequenced with immunoSEQ multiplex PCR; TCRdb's copy has only in-frame clones and lacks some. This sample has some 2,100,000 clones, with under 97% found just once. Findings of the study overall: Only blood was sampled, and tissue TCR repertoires likely differ from blood ones.

Between the trimmed V and J ends, which lost 0 bases and 13 bases, there was a span of 19 bases. CDR1 and CDR2 from the germline V gene are MNHEY and SMNVEV (reference sequence). CDR3 length equals 16 residues. This receptor was identified in a man aged 18-30 years in good health. The J gene is TRBJ1-6, the V gene TRBV27; D is unclear. The sample taken for sequencing was naive CD4+ T cells sorted from blood. Subset here: CD45RA+ positively selected. In nucleotides, the CDR3 is TGTGCCAGCAGTTTATCCTCGACCCTTACGGGATTTCCCCTCCACTTT. Translating it yields CASSLSSTLTGFPLHF.